This T cell receptor (beta chain) is drawn from a study of identical twins (dated by TCRdb to 2016 to 2017). Context from the whole study: The study deep-sequenced TCR alpha and beta repertoires from monozygotic twins, unrelated adults of various ages and cord blood to test whether fetal clonotypes persist. To rule out contamination, replicate twin experiments were performed at different times with different library preparation protocols.

Summary of the overall study and its limitations: A weaker excess of twin sharing was found in beta out-of-frame sequences because the signal-to-noise ratio was lowered by fewer shared sequences. Fewer insertions were carried by abundant cord blood beta clonotypes; a weaker similar trend was observed in young adult naive repertoires, while no such trend was observed in memory repertoires. Out-of-frame TCR alpha sequences shared between twins showed an excess of low generation-probability sequences compared with coincidental sharing between unrelated individuals. In monozygotic twins, recombination models systematically underestimated out-of-frame TCR alpha sharing, but the models matched the sharing seen between unrelated individuals. Because the same donors could not be followed over many years, the conclusions relied on cross-sectional statistical analysis. Zero-insertion analyses could be partly confounded by invariant T cells such as MAIT and iNKT, though diverse VJ usage argued against such confounding for most clonotypes.

Only healthy Caucasian donors were included. Miltenyi CD45RO+ enrichment and human naive T-cell isolation kits were used to isolate memory (CD45RO+) and naive T cells from PBMC. The table lists this clonotype with many counts. Its antigen is not yet known. Base-call qualities are not available, and no considerably larger clone is one nucleotide away. The library was prepared using 5' RACE. Reads for this sample came from an Illumina HiSeq 2000. Template switching added a universal primer binding site, and the final cDNA carried a unique molecular identifier that allowed TCR cDNA molecules to be counted accurately. Specific primers in the conserved constant-segment region were used to synthesize first-strand cDNA for the TCR alpha and beta chains. To control for contamination, every cDNA library was double barcoded, receiving both a SMART-Mk sample barcode and Illumina barcodes. TruSeq adapter sequences along with Illumina sample barcodes were introduced in two successive PCR steps. The Illumina HiSeq platform was used with custom primers to sequence TCR alpha and beta cDNA libraries. The source study handled its data this way. MiGEC processed the raw reads to extract unique molecular identifiers, while MiXCR was used to determine the CDR3 positions. For each individual, recombination models were inferred using an EM algorithm with the repgenHMM and IGoR tools. The tcR package in R was used for shared clonotype analysis, with sharing normalized by the product of cloneset sizes. Out-of-frame nonproductive sequences were analyzed to study raw recombination free of thymic and clonal selection effects. Using fastp at Q25 and MiXCR, TCRdb reprocessed the public reads and kept productive beta chains. Under each unique CDR3 protein, matching rows form one entry showing the most common genes and DNA. The V and J calls were determined by TCRdb, not by the authors. A total of around 220,000 distinct CDR3 sequences appear in this sample, about 14% of them only once. The ten largest clones take up under 9.5% of the sample.

V has 1 base trimmed and J has 2 bases trimmed; junction bases matching no gene number 8. Including cysteine and phenylalanine, the CDR3 has 15 amino acids. The read is trimmed to its CDR3 DNA, 45 bases read in frame from base 1. In the germline V gene (reference sequence), CDR1 corresponds to DFQATT and CDR2 to SNEGSKA. The sequence came from a woman younger than 30 in good health. Sequencing used memory (CD45RO+) T cells sorted from blood. The sample's cell subset or site label is to be understood as: CD45RO+ enriched T cells. The chain uses TRBV20-1 and TRBJ2-7; TRBD2 aligns with 7 central bases. The DNA sequence follows: TGCAGTGCTAGAGGCGGGGGACTACTAACCTACGAGCAGTACTTC. It encodes CSARGGGLLTYEQYF.